Each of the 12 T cell receptor beta chains below was sequenced from the same sample in a study of memory CD4+ T cells and cytomegalovirus serostatus. The sort gate was single viable CD3+CD4+CD8-CD45RO+ cells for memory CD4+ T cells. Libraries were prepared by immunoSEQ multiplex PCR; TCRdb keeps only in-frame clonotypes and omits some of them. The sample lists 65,000 to 95,000 clones; approximately 80% were seen once. The specimen was memory CD4+ T cells from blood. All receptors derive from an adult in good health and CMV-seronegative.

The chain employs TRBV9 and TRBJ1-1, with 9 bases fitting TRBD1. Germline V gene data show CDR1 as SGDLS and CDR2 as YYNGEE. The CDR3 has 15 amino acids. J lost 3 bases, V lost 1 base, and 4 bases had no gene match. In DNA, the CDR3 is TGTGCCAGCAGCGTATCCGGACAGGGGTACACTGAAGCTTTCTTT. It encodes CASSVSGQGYTEAFF.

The rearrangement links TRBV19 to TRBJ2-5, with 13 nucleotides matching TRBD2. The CDR3 has 15 amino acids. Germline V gene data show CDR1 as LNHDA and CDR2 as SQIVND (reference sequence). With 4 bases clipped from V and 5 bases from J, the junction kept 4 bases outside the gene matches. In DNA, the CDR3 is TGTGCCAGTAGTACCCTGGGACTAGCGGGGGAGACCCAGTACTTC. The encoded protein is CASSTLGLAGETQYF.

The gene calls are TRBV6-5 and TRBJ2-2; the D gene is possibly TRBD2 (5 bases). CDR3 length equals 14 residues. Germline lookup yields CDR1 MNHEY and CDR2 SVGAGI. Trimming removed 0 bases from V and 6 bases from J, with 8 bases in between. CDR3 protein: CASSYSRASGELFF. CDR3 DNA: TGTGCCAGCAGTTACTCGAGGGCATCCGGGGAGCTGTTTTTT.

The CDR3 nucleotides are TGTGCCAGCAGTGCCGGACTAGCGGTAAAAGAGACCCAGTACTTC. Protein: CASSAGLAVKETQYF. This chain uses TRBV2 with TRBJ2-5; 10 nucleotides agree with TRBD2. Per germline, CDR1 SNHLY and CDR2 FYNNEI. Losses at the gene ends were 4 bases for V and 3 bases for J; bases not matched to a gene: 5. The CDR3 runs 15 residues.

The chain recombines TRBV28 with TRBJ2-5; D could derive from TRBD1 or TRBD2 (5 bases each). CDR3 length: 14 residues. CDR1 is MDHEN, CDR2 SYDVKM, per germline. The V end lost 5 bases, the J end lost 5 bases, and 15 bases lay between the germline ends. In DNA, the CDR3 is TGTGCCAGCAGTCCTCTTGGGGGTGGCGAGACCCAGTACTTC. Translating it yields CASSPLGGGETQYF.

This clone has just a few counts. This sequence joins TRBV7-2 and TRBJ1-6; the D is unclear. CDR1 is SGHTA and CDR2 is FQGNSA in the germline V gene. This CDR3 has 12 residues. V lost 5 bases, J lost 10 bases, and 9 bases lay in between. The CDR3 DNA reads TGTGCCAGCAGCACGTCTCGATCACCCCTCCACTTT. Translating gives CASSTSRSPLHF.

The chain uses TRBV2 and TRBJ2-5; 12 bases fit TRBD2. Germline lookup yields CDR1 SNHLY and CDR2 FYNNEI. The CDR3 sequence is 15 residues long. The J segment lost 2 bases and the V segment lost 8 bases, leaving 6 bases of the junction unmatched. The DNA for the CDR3 is TGTGCCAGCTACGGACTAGCGGGAAGTCAAGAGACCCAGTACTTC. Its translation: CASYGLAGSQETQYF.

V gene TRBV7-2 combines with J gene TRBJ2-2; 8 nucleotides agree with TRBD2. The CDR3 totals 15 residues. Germline trimming cut 5 bases from V and 4 bases from J; bases unmatched to any gene: 6. Germline CDR1 is SGHTA and CDR2 is FQGNSA. The DNA for the CDR3 is TGTGCCAGCAGCCCCGGGACTAGTGGCACCGGGGAGCTGTTTTTT. Its protein product is CASSPGTSGTGELFF.

The gene calls are TRBV11-2 and TRBJ1-3, with D tentatively TRBD1 (5 bases). V was pared by 1 base and J by 0 bases, with 10 bases between. Germline V gives CDR1 SGHAT, CDR2 FQNNGV. The CDR3 runs to 16 residues. The CDR3, as DNA: TGTGCCAGCAGCTTAGCGGGGACCTTCTCTGGAAACACCATATATTTT. It is translated as CASSLAGTFSGNTIYF.

The chain employs TRBV10-1 and TRBJ2-3; TRBD1 or TRBD2 may be the D gene (5 bases each). CDR1 and CDR2 (germline): WNHNN, SYGVQD (reference sequence). The CDR3 length is 14 residues. Trimming stripped 3 bases from V and 2 bases from J, with 9 bases between. CDR3 in DNA: TGCGCCAGCAGTGAAGAGGGGATCACAGATACGCAGTATTTT. Translation: CASSEEGITDTQYF.

With respect to this clone: The sample contains more than one DNA sequence encoding this CDR3. The chain links TRBV19 to TRBJ1-1; the D gene is possibly TRBD1 (5 bases). Germline V gives CDR1 LNHDA, CDR2 SQIVND (reference sequence). V lost 6 bases, J lost 3 bases, and 11 bases lay in between. The CDR3 has 13 residues. The CDR3 sequence: CASSSTGDTEAFF. The CDR3 DNA reads TGTGCCAGTAGCTCAACAGGAGACACTGAAGCTTTCTTT. Together with reference TRBV19 and TRBJ1-1, the CDR3 gives the full variable domain: DGGITQSPKYLFRKEGQNVTLSCEQNLNHDAMYWYRQDPGQGLRLIYYSQIVNDFQKGDIAEGYSVSREKKESFPLTVTSAQKNPTAFYLCASSSTGDTEAFFGQGTRLTVV.

The rearrangement joins TRBV30 to TRBJ1-1, with a weak D call TRBD1 (6 bases). The V gene's germline CDR1 is GTSNPN and CDR2 SVGIG (reference sequence). The CDR3 totals 13 residues. The ends were cut back, 8 bases at V and 4 bases at J, with 17 bases in the middle. CDR3 protein: CALGGGGSTEAFF. Here the CDR3 DNA reads TGTGCCCTGGGAGGGGGGGGGTCCACTGAAGCTTTCTTT.